Listed below are T cell receptor beta chains from one sample, sequenced in a study of CD8 T cells in Susac syndrome. Each CDR3 protein gets one entry after TCRdb re-called the immunoSEQ multiplex PCR reads with MiXCR. The table shows some 260,000 distinct CDR3 sequences, with roughly 84% occurring only once. Material for sequencing was CD8+ T cells from PBMCs. The receptors stem from a human donor with multiple sclerosis. CDR3s leave out the opening cysteine and the closing phenylalanine or tryptophan. The order of the fields is V gene, J gene, D gene, CDR3 protein. A D gene is named only where the DNA matches it firmly.

V gene: TRBV6-6; J gene: TRBJ1-5; D gene: TRBD1; CDR3 protein: ASSIGERTGGEPQH
V gene: TRBV10-3; J gene: TRBJ1-1; D gene: NA; CDR3 protein: AIRIDTEAF
V gene: TRBV20-1; J gene: TRBJ2-7; D gene: TRBD1; CDR3 protein: SAKVDRVTYEQY
V gene: TRBV9; J gene: TRBJ2-3; D gene: NA; CDR3 protein: ASSVVGSDTQY
V gene: TRBV7-2; J gene: TRBJ2-3; D gene: TRBD1; CDR3 protein: ASSVTGQGVEDTQY
V gene: TRBV27; J gene: TRBJ1-2; D gene: NA; CDR3 protein: ASSPSNYGYT
V gene: TRBV9; J gene: TRBJ2-7; D gene: TRBD2; CDR3 protein: ASSVGLAEFSYEQY
V gene: TRBV9; J gene: TRBJ2-5; D gene: NA; CDR3 protein: ASSVDVAGPVIQETQY
V gene: TRBV12-3/TRBV12-4; J gene: TRBJ2-1; D gene: NA; CDR3 protein: AVQGISYNEQF
V gene: TRBV28; J gene: TRBJ2-3; D gene: TRBD1; CDR3 protein: ASSFNRQGYGTDTQY
V gene: TRBV4-1; J gene: TRBJ1-4; D gene: TRBD1; CDR3 protein: ASSLAGTGNEKLF
V gene: TRBV27; J gene: TRBJ2-3; D gene: TRBD2; CDR3 protein: ASSLSSGPAIDTQY
V gene: TRBV7-9; J gene: TRBJ2-3; D gene: NA; CDR3 protein: ASSLRGMDTQY
V gene: TRBV12-3/TRBV12-4; J gene: TRBJ2-7; D gene: TRBD2; CDR3 protein: ASRTGSGAEQY
V gene: TRBV7-6; J gene: TRBJ2-7; D gene: NA; CDR3 protein: ASSLRGEGYEQY
V gene: TRBV11-2; J gene: TRBJ2-1; D gene: TRBD2; CDR3 protein: ASSLGGVLAAPYNEQF
V gene: TRBV5-4; J gene: TRBJ2-7; D gene: TRBD1; CDR3 protein: ASSYSGTGFYEQY
V gene: TRBV27; J gene: TRBJ1-4; D gene: TRBD1; CDR3 protein: ASSSGPGTVEKLF
V gene: TRBV20-1; J gene: TRBJ1-1; D gene: TRBD1; CDR3 protein: SPTDRGAWNSEAF
V gene: TRBV6-8; J gene: TRBJ2-7; D gene: TRBD2; CDR3 protein: ASSWQLGPGLATYEQY
V gene: TRBV3-1; J gene: TRBJ2-3; D gene: NA; CDR3 protein: ASSQAGGPRDTQY
V gene: TRBV11-2; J gene: TRBJ2-2; D gene: TRBD1; CDR3 protein: ASSTGGSGELF
V gene: TRBV11-2; J gene: TRBJ2-6; D gene: NA; CDR3 protein: ASREGGSGANVLT
V gene: TRBV7-9; J gene: TRBJ1-3; D gene: NA; CDR3 protein: ASSQQGTSGNTIY